This T cell receptor (beta chain) was identified during a study of shared clonotypes between healthy human individuals. Findings of the study overall: Sorted-subset samples were not fully sequenced, rarefaction indicated. Limitation of the genetic and exposure-history diversity represented came from the few donors.

The CDR3 has 17 residues. J lost 1 base, V lost 6 bases, and 10 bases had no gene match. Germline V gene data show CDR1 as MDHEN and CDR2 as SYDVKM. Deep-level settings were used for running the assay. Several immunoSEQ 96-well plates shared each subset's DNA, each plate a replicate. Method: immunoSEQ multiplex PCR; TCRdb's copy keeps in-frame clones and lacks some. The table includes 1.4 million to 1.5 million clones, roughly 96% detected once. Comments on this clone: The target antigen is unknown.

The sample comprised naive CD4+ T cells sorted from blood. The subset: CD45RA+ positively selected. V is TRBV28 and J is TRBJ2-7; 12 nucleotides align to TRBD1. This clonotype originated in a man between 25 and 39 years old in good health. The CDR3 sequence: CASRPGTGGIRSYEQYF. CDR3 DNA: TGTGCCAGCAGACCCGGGACAGGGGGCATCAGGTCCTACGAGCAGTACTTC.